The text below deals with one T cell receptor beta chain. The sample originates from a study of T cell changes during pregnancy in multiple sclerosis. The V gene's germline CDR1 is SGHRS and CDR2 YFSETQ. The CDR3 is 13 amino acids. V lost 4 bases, J lost 6 bases, and 14 bases lay in between. Using immunoSEQ multiplex PCR, the repertoire was profiled, and TCRdb retains in-frame clones only, with some absent. The top ten hold less than 2% of the sample, which has tens of thousands of clones, roughly 92% seen once. The sample was peripheral blood, taken in the second trimester of pregnancy. The chain combines TRBV5-1 with TRBJ2-7; D is perhaps TRBD2 (5 bases). This clonotype originated in a female donor with multiple sclerosis, enrolled in a pregnancy study. The CDR3 here is CASSPLGRGEQYF. The CDR3 region has the DNA TGCGCCAGCAGCCCCCTAGGTCGGGGCGAGCAGTACTTC.